The 29 T cell receptor beta chains below were found in one sample sequenced in a study of blood T cell repertoires in COVID-19. Measured with immunoSEQ multiplex PCR; TCRdb has only the in-frame clones, and not every one. The sample lists some 290,000 clones, about nine tenths occurring once. The specimen sequenced was peripheral blood. The origin of the receptors is a woman in her 30s with COVID-19, enrolled during active disease.

The CDR3 DNA is TGTGCCAGCAGTTCCCCCTCCCAGGGTCTAAGCACAGATACGCAGTATTTT. As protein: CASSSPSQGLSTDTQYF. This chain connects TRBV27 to TRBJ2-3; D may be TRBD1 (5 bases). Germline loops: CDR1 MNHEY, CDR2 SMNVEV (reference sequence). The V end lost 4 bases, the J end lost 0 bases, and 17 bases lay between the germline ends. CDR3 length equals 17 residues.

The chain combines TRBV12-5 with TRBJ1-5; 8 nucleotides line up with TRBD1. The CDR3 covers 17 residues. Germline values: CDR1 LGHNT, CDR2 FRNRAP. Unmatched junction bases numbered 9, after V lost 2 bases and J lost 3 bases. The CDR3 sequence is CASGLILRGLVNQPQHF. For the CDR3, the DNA is TGTGCTAGTGGTTTGATACTCAGGGGGCTAGTCAATCAGCCCCAGCATTTT.

This clone was observed a handful of times. The CDR3 nucleotides are TGTGCCAGTAGTATCGAGCTCGGGAACACTGAAGCTTTCTTT. This gives the protein CASSIELGNTEAFF. This rearrangement joins TRBV19 to TRBJ1-1; D unresolved. CDR3 length equals 14 residues. The germline V gene encodes CDR1 LNHDA and CDR2 SQIVND (reference sequence). The germline V and J ends were trimmed by 3 bases and 1 base, with 9 bases remaining between them.

This clone has only a few counts. This chain uses TRBV3-1 (or the pseudogene TRBV3-2) with TRBJ2-3, with no clear D. Per the germline V gene, CDR1 is LGHDT and CDR2 is YNNKEL (reference sequence). This CDR3 is built from 15 residues. V was shortened by 1 base and J by 6 bases, with 14 bases between the two germline ends. CDR3 in amino acids: CASSQASFSSDTQYF. CDR3 nucleotide sequence: TGTGCCAGCAGCCAAGCTTCCTTTTCGTCTGATACGCAGTATTTT.

The DNA of the CDR3 is TGTGCCAGTAGTATATCGGGGACAGGGGACTATGGCTACACCTTC. Protein product: CASSISGTGDYGYTF. This chain uses TRBV19 with TRBJ1-2, with TRBD1 identical over 10 bases. The CDR3 consists of 15 residues. CDR1 is LNHDA and CDR2 is SQIVND in the germline V gene (reference sequence). V lost 2 bases to trimming and J lost 3 bases; unmatched junction nucleotides: 3.

V is TRBV3-1 (or the pseudogene TRBV3-2) and J is TRBJ1-6; no clear D. CDR1 is LGHDT, CDR2 YNNKEL, per germline (reference sequence). This CDR3 is built from 15 residues. Trimming shortened V by 3 bases and J by 7 bases, and 13 bases separated the two germline ends. The CDR3 DNA reads TGTGCCAGCAGCCACGGTGGGCCGGGAAATTCACCCCTCCACTTT. The encoded protein is CASSHGGPGNSPLHF.

The chain carries TRBV27 and TRBJ2-2, with TRBD1 as a possible D gene (6 bases). Per the germline V gene, CDR1 is MNHEY and CDR2 is SMNVEV (reference sequence). The V end lost 6 bases, the J end lost 8 bases, and 16 bases lay between the germline ends. This CDR3 spans 14 amino acids. The CDR3 region has the DNA TGTGCCAGCAGCCACCGGGACACCACGGGGGAGCTGTTTTTT. Protein: CASSHRDTTGELFF.

The chain links TRBV5-4 to TRBJ1-1, with D unclear. V gave up 4 bases and J gave up 5 bases, with 9 bases separating them. The CDR3 totals 12 residues. Per germline, CDR1 SGHNT and CDR2 YYREEE (reference sequence). The CDR3 reads CASSPAQTEAFF. The DNA of the CDR3 is TGTGCCAGCAGCCCCGCTCAGACTGAAGCTTTCTTT.

V gene TRBV21-1 combines with J gene TRBJ2-7; TRBD2 is the table's D call and was not checked against the DNA. TRBV21-1 is termed a pseudogene. CDR3 length equals 17 residues. CDR3 sequence (DNA): TGTGCCAGCAGCAAGTTGGGGATAGCGGGGGGGCAGTTCGAGCAGTACTTC. Residues: CASSKLGIAGGQFEQYF.

In DNA form, the CDR3 reads TGTGCCAGCAGTTTCTTTCGCTCGGGGAAATCCAAAAACATTCAGTACTTC. Protein sequence: CASSFFRSGKSKNIQYF. The chain has TRBV28 and TRBJ2-4; D is perhaps TRBD2 (5 bases). The CDR3 extends over 17 amino acids. Germline-derived CDR1 and CDR2 are MDHEN and SYDVKM. V lost 3 bases, J lost 2 bases, and 17 bases lay in between.

The chain combines TRBV2 with TRBJ1-5, with D tentatively TRBD1 (6 bases). Germline values: CDR1 SNHLY, CDR2 FYNNEI. The CDR3 length is 15 residues. V dropped 4 bases and J dropped 4 bases, with 14 bases sitting between them. Here the CDR3 reads CASSGVDRLNQPQHF. CDR3 DNA: TGTGCCAGCAGTGGTGTGGACAGACTAAATCAGCCCCAGCATTTT.

The rearrangement uses TRBV24-1 and TRBJ2-3; TRBD2 aligns across 9 bases. CDR1 is KGHDR, CDR2 SFDVKD, per germline. The CDR3 length is 16 residues. With V trimmed by 1 base and J by 1 base, 2 bases remained unmatched. CDR3 DNA sequence: TGTGCCACCAGTGATTTACAGCGGGGGGGCACAGATACGCAGTATTTT. It encodes CATSDLQRGGTDTQYF.

The chain employs TRBV11-2 and TRBJ1-4, with TRBD1 matching 8 bases. CDR1 and CDR2 (germline): SGHAT, FQNNGV. Trimming removed 5 bases from V and 0 bases from J; junction bases left unmatched: 14. This CDR3 spans 19 amino acids. The DNA of the CDR3 is TGTGCCAGCAGCGCCCGCAGGGGGCCCACAATTACAACTAATGAAAAACTGTTTTTT. It specifies CASSARRGPTITTNEKLFF.

The chain combines TRBV18 with TRBJ1-2, with 9 bases that match TRBD1. CDR3 length: 16 residues. Germline V gene lookup returns CDR1 KGHSH and CDR2 LQKENI. After removal of 3 bases from V and 6 bases from J, the junction contained 11 bases not matched to a gene. CDR3 amino acids: CASSPQAGQGANGYTF. The CDR3 coding sequence is TGTGCCAGCTCACCCCAGGCGGGACAGGGAGCGAATGGCTACACCTTC.

The CDR3 DNA follows: TGTGCCAGCAGCAACCCCGGAGCTAACTATGGCTACACCTTC. This encodes CASSNPGANYGYTF. V and J are TRBV9 and TRBJ1-2; unclear D gene. CDR3 length equals 14 residues. Trimming removed 4 bases from V and 0 bases from J, with 10 bases in between. In germline, CDR1 is SGDLS, CDR2 YYNGEE.

This clone came up a few times. The V and J genes are TRBV7-2 and TRBJ2-5; D is perhaps TRBD1 (5 bases). V was cut by 5 bases and J by 2 bases, with 6 bases left in between. The CDR3 spans 12 residues. The germline V gene has CDR1 SGHTA and CDR2 FQGNSA. CDR3 coding DNA: TGTGCCAGCAGCCGACAGCAAGAGACCCAGTACTTC. This sequence encodes CASSRQQETQYF.

The CDR3 nucleotides read TGTGCCAGCAGGCTAGTCGGCGGCGAGACCCAGTACTTC. The encoded protein is CASRLVGGETQYF. This chain uses TRBV6-5 with TRBJ2-5; D is unresolved. The CDR3 loop spans 13 amino acids. Germline V CDR1 and CDR2: MNHEY, SVGAGI. V was trimmed by 6 bases and J by 5 bases, leaving 13 bases between them.

The V and J genes are TRBV4-1 and TRBJ2-7; D perhaps matches TRBD1 (6 bases). This CDR3 contains 14 residues. The germline V gene encodes CDR1 MGHRA and CDR2 YSYEKL. Trimming left V 4 bases short and J 0 bases short, with 10 bases between. CDR3 region: CASSREDSSYEQYF. CDR3 coding DNA: TGCGCCAGCAGCCGAGAGGACAGCTCCTACGAGCAGTACTTC.

The CDR3 is CATSPSWTGEFYGYTF. The CDR3 bases are TGTGCCACCAGCCCCTCATGGACAGGGGAATTCTATGGCTACACCTTC. V is TRBV24-1 and J is TRBJ1-2; 9 nucleotides agree with TRBD1. Germline V gene lookup returns CDR1 KGHDR and CDR2 SFDVKD. V gave up 7 bases and J gave up 4 bases; unmatched junction bases: 12. The CDR3 runs to 16 residues.

There are a few counts of this clone. The V gene is TRBV4-1, the J gene TRBJ1-6; the D is unclear. Germline V gene sequence: CDR1 MGHRA, CDR2 YSYEKL. The V gene lost 0 bases and the J gene lost 11 bases, with 11 bases spanning the gap. CDR3 size: 14 residues. The CDR3 bases are TGCGCCAGCAGCCAAGATCCGGGGAAGACACCCCTCCACTTT. Residues: CASSQDPGKTPLHF.

V and J are TRBV5-4 and TRBJ1-1; possible D gene TRBD1, 6 bases. V was clipped by 1 base and J by 2 bases, with 18 bases between them. The germline gives CDR1 SGHNT, CDR2 YYREEE (reference sequence). This CDR3 comprises 17 residues. The CDR3 reads CASSLYEWGRSNTEAFF. The CDR3 DNA is TGTGCCAGCAGCTTGTATGAATGGGGGCGGAGTAACACTGAAGCTTTCTTT.

The genes are TRBV2 and TRBJ2-1; weak D call: TRBD2 (6 bases). Trimming took off 6 bases at V and 5 bases at J, with 11 bases between the two ends. Germline V CDR1 and CDR2: SNHLY, FYNNEI. This CDR3 comprises 13 residues. Written as DNA, the CDR3 is TGTGCCAGCAGGCAGACTAGTAACAATGAGCAGTTCTTC. Amino acids: CASRQTSNNEQFF.

This clone was counted only a few times. The gene calls are TRBV5-1 and TRBJ2-7; a weak D match, TRBD2 (5 bases). V lost 4 bases to trimming and J lost 3 bases, with 20 bases between them. The CDR3 extends over 16 amino acids. Per germline, CDR1 SGHRS and CDR2 YFSETQ. This CDR3 reads CASSQSGTTSRYEQYF. The CDR3 DNA follows: TGCGCCAGCAGCCAGAGCGGCACTACAAGTCGCTACGAGCAGTACTTC.

The rearrangement joins TRBV28 to TRBJ1-5; 10 bases agree with TRBD1. CDR1 is MDHEN, CDR2 SYDVKM, per germline. Germline trimming cut 9 bases from V and 2 bases from J; bases unmatched to any gene: 7. This CDR3 contains 15 residues. CDR3 residues: CARGTGVTGNQPQHF. The CDR3 coding sequence is TGTGCCAGGGGGACAGGGGTTACGGGCAATCAGCCCCAGCATTTT.

The CDR3, as DNA: TGTGCCAGCAGTCTCATGGGCCAGCCCCAGCATTTT. The encoded protein is CASSLMGQPQHF. The J gene is TRBJ1-5, the V gene TRBV27, with no clear D. Trimming pared 5 bases from V and 7 bases from J, leaving 9 bases between. This CDR3 contains 12 residues. Germline V gene sequence: CDR1 MNHEY, CDR2 SMNVEV (reference sequence).

This chain links TRBV10-3 with TRBJ1-6; 10 bases match TRBD1. CDR3 length equals 17 residues. Germline CDR1 reads ENHRY; CDR2 reads SYGVKD. Trimming removed 3 bases from V and 1 base from J; junction bases left unmatched: 3. The CDR3 here is CAISDRDRGSYNSPLHF. For the CDR3, the DNA is TGTGCCATCAGTGATCGGGACAGGGGATCCTATAATTCACCCCTCCACTTT.

The gene calls are TRBV6-2 or TRBV6-3 and TRBJ2-1, with 10 nucleotides matching TRBD2. Trimming cost V 4 bases and J 2 bases; bases outside gene matches: 5. Germline lookup yields CDR1 MNHEY and CDR2 SVGEGT. This CDR3 has 16 residues. Here the CDR3 reads CASSSSGGETYNEQFF. The CDR3 DNA is TGTGCCAGCAGTTCCAGCGGGGGGGAAACCTACAATGAGCAGTTCTTC.

The rearrangement links TRBV6-5 to TRBJ1-2; possible D gene TRBD1, 5 bases. In germline, CDR1 is MNHEY, CDR2 SVGAGI. CDR3 length: 15 residues. Trimming removed 2 bases from V and 8 bases from J, with 18 bases in between. The CDR3 DNA is TGTGCCAGCAGTTACCGCGGGGGGTATGGTTCAGGCTACACCTTC. Protein sequence: CASSYRGGYGSGYTF.

CDR3: CASSSGTVQSNEQFF. In DNA form, the CDR3 reads TGTGCCAGCAGCTCCGGGACAGTGCAATCCAATGAGCAGTTCTTC. This chain uses TRBV11-2 with TRBJ2-1; 7 bases align to TRBD1. The CDR3 is made up of 15 amino acids. Trimming cost V 4 bases and J 6 bases; bases outside gene matches: 9. The germline gives CDR1 SGHAT, CDR2 FQNNGV. Combining the CDR3 with reference TRBV11-2 and TRBJ2-1 gives the whole variable domain EAGVAQSPRYKIIEKRQSVAFWCNPISGHATLYWYQQILGQGPKLLIQFQNNGVVDDSQLPKDRFSAERLKGVDSTLKIQPAKLEDSAVYLCASSSGTVQSNEQFFGPGTRLTVL.